The clone carrying this T cell receptor beta chain was seen a single time. Its antigen remains unknown. V lost 6 bases and J lost 2, with 19 bases in between. The CDR3 is made up of 16 amino acids. TCRdb processed the reads anew with MiXCR; each CDR3 protein has one entry. The sample contains about 490,000 distinct CDR3 sequences, roughly 29% of which appear only once. The data derive from a study of T cell repertoires in cytomegalovirus infection. Study details: Public signatures in TCR beta pointed to CMV infection and matching HLA type. Overall study results and limits: In two of eight donors, the top clonotype was HLA-C-restricted CMV-specific.

Sample: PBMCs. This sequence joins TRBV12-3 or TRBV12-4 and TRBJ2-5; TRBD2 might be the D (6 bases). This clonotype was sampled from a human donor in good health (CMV status not recorded). Some clones in this sample may be carry-over from other donors' samples. The CDR3 region has the DNA TGTGCCAGCAGGTACAAAGATCCTAGCGCGCAAGAGACCCAGTACTTC. As protein: CASRYKDPSAQETQYF.